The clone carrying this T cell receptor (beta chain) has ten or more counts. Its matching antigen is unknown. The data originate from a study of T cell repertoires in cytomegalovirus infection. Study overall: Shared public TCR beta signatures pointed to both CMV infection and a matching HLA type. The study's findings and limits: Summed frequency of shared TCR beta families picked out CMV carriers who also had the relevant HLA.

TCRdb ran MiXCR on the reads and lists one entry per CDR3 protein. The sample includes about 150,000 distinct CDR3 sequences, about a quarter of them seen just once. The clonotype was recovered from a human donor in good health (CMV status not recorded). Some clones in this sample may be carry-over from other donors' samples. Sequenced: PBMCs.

CDR3 residues: CASTPPGTGSNYGYTF. The CDR3 region has the DNA TGTGCCAGCACTCCCCCCGGGACCGGGTCCAACTATGGCTACACCTTC. The V call is TRBV28, the J call TRBJ1-2; D perhaps matches TRBD1 (5 bases). Germline V lookup: CDR1 MDHEN, CDR2 SYDVKM. The CDR3 consists of 16 residues. With 7 bases removed from V and 2 bases from J, the gap between germline ends came to 20 bases.